This TCR beta chain appears in the sequencing data of a study of blood T cell repertoires in COVID-19. Study-level information: PBMCs, B-cell-depleted T cells, or T cells provided the cDNA or gDNA that made up the material.

In the original workflow: Quantification of nucleated cells was approximated via reference gene primer amplification. The data were produced by immunoSEQ multiplex PCR, yet TCRdb's version contains in-frame clones alone and is incomplete. V and J calls plus clone size are reproduced from that table; the DNA served to infer D and trimming. This sample has about 190,000 clones, with about 88% found just once. Ages ranged from about 18 to 89 years, with residence in around 24 US areas. Assignment of participants to cohorts was predicated upon participant-reported clinical history. V lost 5 bases to trimming and J lost 8 bases; unmatched junction nucleotides: 16. The germline gives CDR1 SNHLY, CDR2 FYNNEI. The CDR3 contains 16 residues.

This TCR was sampled from a woman aged 30 to 39 who had recovered from COVID-19. Source material: PBMCs or T cells enriched from blood (not recorded which). The chain uses TRBV2 and TRBJ1-2, with 8 bases that match TRBD1. The CDR3 coding sequence is TGTGCCAGCAGTTTTCGTGTCAGGGGGCGGAATGGCGGCTACACCTTC. This sequence encodes CASSFRVRGRNGGYTF.